This TCR beta chain was recorded in a study of blood T cell repertoires in COVID-19. Study at large: COVID-19 samples, acute and convalescent, were from the United States, Italy and Spain. T cells, B-cell-depleted T cells, or PBMCs supplied cDNA or gDNA.

In the authors' workflow: Reference gene primer amplification gave nucleated cell count estimates. TCRdb keeps only in-frame clones here, not all; method: immunoSEQ multiplex PCR. Clone size and the V and J calls come from that table; the DNA yielded D and trimming. The sample consists of over 300,000 clones, around 83% of them appearing once. CDR3 length: 16 residues. Trimming stripped 0 bases from V and 8 bases from J, with 16 bases between. Germline assignment: CDR1 MNHEY and CDR2 SVGAGI. The genes are TRBV6-5 and TRBJ2-2; no reliable D call. This sequence was found in a woman aged 45-65 years with acute or convalescent COVID-19. The source material was peripheral blood. The CDR3 spells CASSYSTSVLGGELFF. As DNA, the CDR3 is TGTGCCAGCAGTTACTCGACGAGCGTCCTCGGGGGGGAGCTGTTTTTT.